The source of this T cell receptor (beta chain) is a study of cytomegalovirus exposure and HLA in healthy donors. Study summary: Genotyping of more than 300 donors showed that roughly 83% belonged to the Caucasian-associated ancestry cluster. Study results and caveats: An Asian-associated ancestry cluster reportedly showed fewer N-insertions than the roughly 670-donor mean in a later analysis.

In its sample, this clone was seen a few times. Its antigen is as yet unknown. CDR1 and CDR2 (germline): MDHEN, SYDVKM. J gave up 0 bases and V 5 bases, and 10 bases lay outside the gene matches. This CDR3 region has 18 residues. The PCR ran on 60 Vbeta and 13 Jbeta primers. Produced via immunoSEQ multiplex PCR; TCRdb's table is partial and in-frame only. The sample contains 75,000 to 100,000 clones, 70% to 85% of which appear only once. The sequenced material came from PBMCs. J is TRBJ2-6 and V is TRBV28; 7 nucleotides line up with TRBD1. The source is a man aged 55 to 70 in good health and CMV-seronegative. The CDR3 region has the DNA TGTGCCAGCAGTCACTACCGGACAGGTCTCTCTGGGGCCAACGTCCTGACTTTC. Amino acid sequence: CASSHYRTGLSGANVLTF.